A selection of T cell receptor beta chains follows, all from one sample in a study of cytomegalovirus exposure and HLA in healthy donors. Here immunoSEQ multiplex PCR was the method, and the copy in TCRdb shows in-frame clones only, minus some. The repertoire holds over 150,000 clones, with roughly 80% as singletons. Sequences were obtained from PBMCs. The receptors stem from a male donor in good health and CMV-seronegative. Both conserved end residues are part of each CDR3.

TRBV21-1 CASSKLRSSQGSSYEQYF
TRBV4-3 CASSLDISTDTQYF
TRBV5-4 CASSFGWQDTQYF
TRBV7-3 CASSPGDRESYEQYF
TRBV2 CASRGQSPYEQYF
TRBV4-1 CASSQGDRDYGYTF
TRBV4-3 CASSQESGGGRNRNEQFF
TRBV9 CASSGVKGASSEHEQFF
TRBV5-1 CASSLVLAGDEQFF
TRBV11-2 CASSTWTSGTLQETQYF
TRBV9 CASSVGDIQYEQYF
TRBV19 CASNTGGLDTQYF
TRBV5-4 CASSSIDSSLYEQYF
TRBV28 CASSLYGFGGVGANVLTF
TRBV7-9 CASSPAVLAPVF
TRBV6-5 CASSWTGSNTGELFF
TRBV27 CASSSRGYEQYF
TRBV9 CASSVGGTQGAGELFF
TRBV9 CASSSGQGADEQFF
TRBV13 CASSGQASSYEQYF
TRBV1 CTSSHLGPGLNTDTQYF
TRBV18 CASSAQGGATNEKLFF
TRBV6-6 CASTLPAGGSEQYF
TRBV7-2 CASSLKIGVDNYGYTF
TRBV2 CASRTGQSRGLGYTF
TRBV5-6 CASSPRTSGSGTQYF
TRBV6-5 CASRSYRATGELFF
TRBV19 CASSNPTSDTVDPYNSPLHF